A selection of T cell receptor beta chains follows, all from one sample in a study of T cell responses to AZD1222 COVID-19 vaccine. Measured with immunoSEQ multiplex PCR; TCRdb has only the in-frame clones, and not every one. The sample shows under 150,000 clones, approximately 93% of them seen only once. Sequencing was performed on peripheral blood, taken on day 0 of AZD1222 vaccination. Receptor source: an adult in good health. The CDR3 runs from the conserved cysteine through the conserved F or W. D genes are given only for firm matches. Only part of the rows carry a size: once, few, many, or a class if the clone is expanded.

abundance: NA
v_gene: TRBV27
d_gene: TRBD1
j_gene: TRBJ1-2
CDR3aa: CASSLTGSSRGYTF
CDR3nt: TGTGCCAGCAGTTTGACAGGGTCTTCGCGGGGCTACACCTTC

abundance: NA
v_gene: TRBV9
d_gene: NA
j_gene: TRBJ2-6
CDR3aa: CASSVSGGANVLTF
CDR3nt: TGTGCCAGCAGCGTAAGTGGTGGGGCCAACGTCCTGACTTTC

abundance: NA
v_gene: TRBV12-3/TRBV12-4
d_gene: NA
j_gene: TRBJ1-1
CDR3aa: CASSFGSGEAFF
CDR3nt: TGTGCCAGCAGCTTCGGTTCAGGTGAAGCTTTCTTT

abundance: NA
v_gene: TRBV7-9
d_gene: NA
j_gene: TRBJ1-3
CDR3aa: CASSAVNKLSGNTIYF
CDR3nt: TGTGCCAGCAGCGCCGTAAACAAACTCTCTGGAAACACCATATATTTT

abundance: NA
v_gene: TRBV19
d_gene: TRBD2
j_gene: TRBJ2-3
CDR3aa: CASSMASGINTQYF
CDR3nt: TGTGCCAGTAGTATGGCTAGCGGGATAAATACGCAGTATTTT

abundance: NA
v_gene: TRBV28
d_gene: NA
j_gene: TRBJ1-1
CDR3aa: CASSSYTRSNTEAFF
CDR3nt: TGTGCCAGCAGTTCATATACTCGATCGAACACTGAAGCTTTCTTT

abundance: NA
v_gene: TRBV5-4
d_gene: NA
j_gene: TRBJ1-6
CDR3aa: CASSFINSPLHF
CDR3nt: TGTGCCAGCAGCTTTATTAATTCACCCCTCCACTTT

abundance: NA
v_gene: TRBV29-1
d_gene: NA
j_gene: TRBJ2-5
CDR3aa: CSAEPPLELETQYF
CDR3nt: TGCAGCGCCGAACCCCCGCTAGAGTTGGAGACCCAGTACTTC

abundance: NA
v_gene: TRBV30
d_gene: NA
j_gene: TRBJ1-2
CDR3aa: CAWRDNYGYTF
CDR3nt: TGTGCCTGGAGAGACAACTATGGCTACACCTTC

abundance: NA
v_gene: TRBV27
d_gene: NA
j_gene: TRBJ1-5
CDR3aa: CASSFGGSQPQHF
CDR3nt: TGTGCCAGCAGTTTCGGGGGAAGTCAGCCCCAGCATTTT

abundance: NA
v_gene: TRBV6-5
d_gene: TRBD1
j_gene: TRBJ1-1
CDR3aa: CASRVPGQGAAEAFF
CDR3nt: TGTGCCAGCAGGGTGCCGGGACAGGGGGCCGCTGAAGCTTTCTTT

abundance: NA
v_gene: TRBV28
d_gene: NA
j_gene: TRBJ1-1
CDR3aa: CASSFLTGRSTEAFF
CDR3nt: TGTGCCAGCAGTTTTTTAACAGGGAGGAGCACTGAAGCTTTCTTT

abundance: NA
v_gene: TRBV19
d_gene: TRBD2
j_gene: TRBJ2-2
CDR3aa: CASTRGRVTFTGELFF
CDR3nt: TGTGCCAGTACCAGAGGGAGGGTAACTTTTACCGGGGAGCTGTTTTTT

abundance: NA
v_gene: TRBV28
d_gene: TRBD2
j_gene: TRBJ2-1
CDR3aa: CASSLRDYLADNEQFF
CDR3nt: TGTGCCAGCAGTTTAAGGGATTACCTAGCGGACAATGAGCAGTTCTTC

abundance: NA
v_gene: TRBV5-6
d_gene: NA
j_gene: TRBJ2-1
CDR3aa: CASSRQREQFF
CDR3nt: TGTGCCAGCAGCCGTCAAAGGGAGCAGTTCTTC

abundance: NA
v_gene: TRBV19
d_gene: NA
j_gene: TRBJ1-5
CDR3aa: CASKQGNQPQHF
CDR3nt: TGTGCCAGTAAGCAGGGCAATCAGCCCCAGCATTTT

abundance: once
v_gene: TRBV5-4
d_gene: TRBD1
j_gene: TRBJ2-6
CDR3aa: CASSSGQGALGANVLTF
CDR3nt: TGTGCCAGCAGCTCGGGACAGGGGGCGTTGGGGGCCAACGTCCTGACTTTC

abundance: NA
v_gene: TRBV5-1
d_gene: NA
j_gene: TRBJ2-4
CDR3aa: CASSLDVSFIAKNIQYF
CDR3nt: TGCGCCAGCAGCTTGGACGTCAGCTTCATAGCCAAAAACATTCAGTACTTC

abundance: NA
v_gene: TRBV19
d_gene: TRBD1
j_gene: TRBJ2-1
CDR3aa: CASKRQGEVDEQFF
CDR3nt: TGTGCCAGTAAAAGACAGGGAGAAGTTGATGAGCAGTTCTTC

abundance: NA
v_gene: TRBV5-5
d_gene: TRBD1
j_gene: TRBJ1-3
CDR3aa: CASSPGQPSGGNTIYF
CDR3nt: TGTGCCAGCAGCCCGGGACAGCCGTCTGGGGGAAACACCATATATTTT

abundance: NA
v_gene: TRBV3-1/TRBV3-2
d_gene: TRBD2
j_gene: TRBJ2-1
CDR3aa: CASSAGLAGGIFNEQFF
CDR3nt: TGTGCCAGCAGCGCCGGACTAGCGGGAGGGATATTCAATGAGCAGTTCTTC

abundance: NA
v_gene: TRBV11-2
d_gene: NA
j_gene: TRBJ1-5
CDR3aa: CASSLGWPGGNQPQHF
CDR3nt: TGTGCCAGCAGCTTAGGGTGGCCAGGCGGCAATCAGCCCCAGCATTTT

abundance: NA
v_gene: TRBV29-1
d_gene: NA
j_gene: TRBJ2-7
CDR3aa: CSVGTDYEQYF
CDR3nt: TGCAGCGTTGGGACAGACTACGAGCAGTACTTC

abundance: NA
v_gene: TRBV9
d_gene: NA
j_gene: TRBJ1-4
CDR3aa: CASSVRPLNEKLFF
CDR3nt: TGTGCCAGCAGCGTGAGACCACTGAATGAAAAACTGTTTTTT

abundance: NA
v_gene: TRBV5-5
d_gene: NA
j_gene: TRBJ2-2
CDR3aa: CASSLAAGGELFF
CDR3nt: TGTGCCAGCAGCTTGGCGGCGGGCGGGGAGCTGTTTTTT

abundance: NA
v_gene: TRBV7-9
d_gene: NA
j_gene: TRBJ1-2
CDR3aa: CASSLEGGYGYTF
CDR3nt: TGTGCCAGCAGCTTAGAGGGCGGCTATGGCTACACCTTC

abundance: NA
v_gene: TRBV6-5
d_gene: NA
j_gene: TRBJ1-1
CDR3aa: CASSYSRFRMNTEAFF
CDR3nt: TGTGCCAGCAGTTACTCCAGATTTAGAATGAACACTGAAGCTTTCTTT

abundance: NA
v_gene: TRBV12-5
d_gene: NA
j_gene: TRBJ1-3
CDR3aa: CASCQDRNTIYF
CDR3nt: TGTGCTAGTTGTCAGGACCGGAACACCATATATTTT

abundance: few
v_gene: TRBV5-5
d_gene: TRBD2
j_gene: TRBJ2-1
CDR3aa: CASSRTSGVSYNEQFF
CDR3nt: TGTGCCAGCAGCCGGACTAGCGGCGTCTCCTACAATGAGCAGTTCTTC

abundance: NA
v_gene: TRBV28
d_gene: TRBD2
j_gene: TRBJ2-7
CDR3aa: CASSYLAGEGHEQYF
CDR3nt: TGTGCCAGCAGTTACTTAGCGGGAGAAGGTCACGAGCAGTACTTC

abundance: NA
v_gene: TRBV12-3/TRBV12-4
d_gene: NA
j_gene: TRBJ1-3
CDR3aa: CASSESGNTIYF
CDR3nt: TGTGCCAGCAGTGAAAGTGGAAACACCATATATTTT

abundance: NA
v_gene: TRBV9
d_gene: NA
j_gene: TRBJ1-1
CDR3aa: CASSVDGVTGEAFF
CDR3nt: TGTGCCAGCAGCGTAGATGGGGTCACGGGGGAAGCTTTCTTT

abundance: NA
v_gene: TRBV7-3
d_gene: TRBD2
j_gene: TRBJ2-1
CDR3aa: CASSLVAGGPDEQFF
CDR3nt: TGTGCCAGCAGCTTAGTAGCGGGAGGGCCTGATGAGCAGTTCTTC

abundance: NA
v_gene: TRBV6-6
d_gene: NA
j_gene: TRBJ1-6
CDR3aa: CASSPRAYVSYNSPLHF
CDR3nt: TGTGCCAGCAGTCCCCGAGCCTACGTCTCCTATAATTCACCCCTCCACTTT

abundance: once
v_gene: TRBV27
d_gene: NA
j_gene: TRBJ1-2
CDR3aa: CASSLSGDGYTF
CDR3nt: TGTGCCAGCAGTTTATCGGGGGATGGCTACACCTTC

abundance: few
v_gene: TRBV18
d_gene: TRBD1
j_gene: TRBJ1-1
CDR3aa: CASSPGQGPNTEAFF
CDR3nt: TGTGCCAGCTCACCTGGACAGGGACCAAACACTGAAGCTTTCTTT

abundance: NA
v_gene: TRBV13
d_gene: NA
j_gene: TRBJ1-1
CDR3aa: CASSLGGALNTEAFF
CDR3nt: TGTGCCAGCAGCTTAGGAGGGGCTCTGAACACTGAAGCTTTCTTT

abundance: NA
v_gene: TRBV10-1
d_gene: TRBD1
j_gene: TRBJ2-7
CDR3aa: CASSPEGTGGREQYF
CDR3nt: TGCGCCAGCAGTCCCGAGGGGACAGGGGGCCGCGAGCAGTACTTC

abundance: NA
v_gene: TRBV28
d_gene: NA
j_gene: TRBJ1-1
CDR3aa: CASSPEGWGFSEAFF
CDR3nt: TGTGCCAGCAGTCCCGAAGGGTGGGGTTTCTCTGAAGCTTTCTTT

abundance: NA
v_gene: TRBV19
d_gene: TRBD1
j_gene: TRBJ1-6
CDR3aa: CASAKGQGYNSPLHF
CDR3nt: TGTGCCAGTGCGAAGGGACAGGGATATAATTCACCCCTCCACTTT

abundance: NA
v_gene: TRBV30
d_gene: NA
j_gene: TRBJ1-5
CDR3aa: CAWSRFGRLEPQHF
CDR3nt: TGTGCCTGGAGTAGGTTCGGGAGGTTGGAGCCCCAGCATTTT

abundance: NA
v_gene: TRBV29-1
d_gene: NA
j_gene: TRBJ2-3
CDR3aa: CSVVTDTQYF
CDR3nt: TGCAGCGTTGTGACAGATACGCAGTATTTT

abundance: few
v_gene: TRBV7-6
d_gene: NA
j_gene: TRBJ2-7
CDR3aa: CASSPLSGGLSYEQYF
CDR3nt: TGTGCCAGCAGCCCTTTGTCGGGGGGCCTTTCCTACGAGCAGTACTTC

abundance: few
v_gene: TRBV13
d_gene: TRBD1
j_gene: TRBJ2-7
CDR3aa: CASSRVPGQGSYEQYF
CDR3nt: TGTGCCAGCAGCCGAGTGCCGGGACAGGGAAGCTACGAGCAGTACTTC

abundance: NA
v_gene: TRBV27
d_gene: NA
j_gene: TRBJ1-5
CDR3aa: CASSLGATPNQPQHF
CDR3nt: TGTGCCAGCAGTTTGGGGGCCACTCCTAATCAGCCCCAGCATTTT

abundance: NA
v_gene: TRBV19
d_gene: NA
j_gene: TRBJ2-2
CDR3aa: CASSLRSGELFF
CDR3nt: TGTGCCAGTAGCCTCCGATCCGGGGAGCTGTTTTTT

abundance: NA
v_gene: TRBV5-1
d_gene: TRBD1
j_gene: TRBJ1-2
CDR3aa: CASSPGTGTRYGYTF
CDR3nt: TGCGCCAGCAGCCCCGGGACAGGGACCCGTTATGGCTACACCTTC

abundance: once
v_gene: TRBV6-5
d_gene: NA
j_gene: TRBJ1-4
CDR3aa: CASSYLGNEKLFF
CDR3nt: TGTGCCAGCAGTTACTTAGGGAATGAAAAACTGTTTTTT

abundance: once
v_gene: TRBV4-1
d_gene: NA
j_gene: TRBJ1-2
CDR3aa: CASSQVQGRYGYTF
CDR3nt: TGCGCCAGCAGCCAAGTCCAGGGCCGTTATGGCTACACCTTC